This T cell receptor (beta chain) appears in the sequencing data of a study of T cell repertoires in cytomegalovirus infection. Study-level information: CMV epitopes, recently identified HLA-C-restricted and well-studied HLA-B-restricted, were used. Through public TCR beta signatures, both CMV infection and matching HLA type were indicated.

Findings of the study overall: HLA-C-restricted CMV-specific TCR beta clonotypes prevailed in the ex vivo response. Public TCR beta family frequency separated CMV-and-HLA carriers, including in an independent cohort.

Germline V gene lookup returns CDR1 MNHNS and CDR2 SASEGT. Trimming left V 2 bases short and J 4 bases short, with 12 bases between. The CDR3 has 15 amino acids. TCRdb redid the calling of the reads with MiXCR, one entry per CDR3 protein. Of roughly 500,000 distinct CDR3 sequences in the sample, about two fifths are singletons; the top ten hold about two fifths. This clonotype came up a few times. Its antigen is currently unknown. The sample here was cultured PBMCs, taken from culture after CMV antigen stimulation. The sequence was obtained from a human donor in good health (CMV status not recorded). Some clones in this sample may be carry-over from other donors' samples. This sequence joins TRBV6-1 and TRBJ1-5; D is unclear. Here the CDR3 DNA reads TGTGCCAGCAGTGAATGGGAGGGAAGGAATCAGCCCCAGCATTTT. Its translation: CASSEWEGRNQPQHF.